This T cell receptor beta chain was sequenced in a study of blood T cells in healthy people across ages. CDR3 length: 16 amino acids. V lost 5 bases, J lost 8 bases, and 11 bases stayed unmatched. CDR1 is MNHEY and CDR2 is SMNVEV in the germline V gene (reference sequence). This clonotype appeared a few times. Combining a sample-barcoded 5' primer with a J-beta primer mix, a second PCR ran for roughly 7 to 12 cycles. TCRdb passed the 5' RACE reads through MiXCR, listing each CDR3 protein once. The sample holds 1.4 million to 1.5 million distinct CDR3 sequences; approximately 38% are singletons and the top ten take approximately 7.9%.

Material: blood. The gene calls are TRBV27 and TRBJ2-1; TRBD2 matches at 11 bases. This TCR was recovered from a woman between 18 and 29 years old in good health. Here the CDR3 reads CASSAQPSGRFDEQFF. The CDR3 DNA reads as TGTGCCAGCAGTGCCCAGCCTAGCGGGAGGTTCGATGAGCAGTTCTTC.